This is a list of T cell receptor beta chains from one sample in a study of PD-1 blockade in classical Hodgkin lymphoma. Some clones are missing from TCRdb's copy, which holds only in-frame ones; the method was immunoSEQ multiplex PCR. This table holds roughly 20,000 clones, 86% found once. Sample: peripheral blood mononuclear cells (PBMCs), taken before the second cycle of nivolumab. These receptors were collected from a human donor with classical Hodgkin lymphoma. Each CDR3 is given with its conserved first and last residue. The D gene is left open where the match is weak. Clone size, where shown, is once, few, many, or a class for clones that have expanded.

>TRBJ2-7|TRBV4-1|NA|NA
TGCGCCAGCAGCCATGTTACAGGGACTTCGCCCTACGAGCAGTACTTC
CASSHVTGTSPYEQYF
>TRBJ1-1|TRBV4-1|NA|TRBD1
TGCGCCAGCAGCCAGACAGGGTATCCAAACACTGAAGCTTTCTTT
CASSQTGYPNTEAFF
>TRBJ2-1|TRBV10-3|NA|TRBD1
TGTGCCATCAGTGGAATTGGGGACAGATCCAATGAGCAGTTCTTC
CAISGIGDRSNEQFF
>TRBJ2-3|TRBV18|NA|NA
TGTGCCAGCTCACCACGTTTGACTGGAAGAGATACGCAGTATTTT
CASSPRLTGRDTQYF
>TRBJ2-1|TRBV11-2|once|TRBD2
TGTGCCAGCAACCCAAACTTAGCGGGGGGTAATAGTGAGCAGTTCTTC
CASNPNLAGGNSEQFF
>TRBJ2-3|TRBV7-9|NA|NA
TGTGCCAGCAGCCGTCATATCGACAACACAGATACGCAGTATTTT
CASSRHIDNTDTQYF
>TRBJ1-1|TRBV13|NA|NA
TGTGCCAGCATGGGGTTCCTCGAGGAAGCTTTCTTT
CASMGFLEEAFF
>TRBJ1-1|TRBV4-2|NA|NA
TGTGCCAGCAGCCCTGGAGATACTATGAACACTGAAGCTTTCTTT
CASSPGDTMNTEAFF
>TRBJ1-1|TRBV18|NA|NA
TGTGCCAGCTCACAACTCGGACGGACCACTGAAGCTTTCTTT
CASSQLGRTTEAFF
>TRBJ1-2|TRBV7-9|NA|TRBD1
TGTGCCAGCAGCATAATCTCGGGACAGTATGGCTACATCTTC
CASSIISGQYGYIF
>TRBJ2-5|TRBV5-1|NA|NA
TGCGCCAGCAGCTTGGTACAGGTGGTCGGAGAGACCCAGTACTTC
CASSLVQVVGETQYF
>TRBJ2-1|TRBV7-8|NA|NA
TGTGCCAGCAGCTTAAGCTCTTACAATGAGCAGTTCTTC
CASSLSSYNEQFF
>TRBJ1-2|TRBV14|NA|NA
TGTGCCAGCAGCCAAGCGGGGGGCGCACGACATGGCTACACCTTC
CASSQAGGARHGYTF
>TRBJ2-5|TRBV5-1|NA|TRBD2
TGCGCCAGCAGCTTGAGTAGCGGGGATCAAGAGACCCAGTACTTC
CASSLSSGDQETQYF
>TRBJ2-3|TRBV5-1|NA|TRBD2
TGCGCCAGCAGCCAAGGACTAGCGGGAACAGATACGCAGTATTTT
CASSQGLAGTDTQYF
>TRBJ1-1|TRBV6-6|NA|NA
TGTGCCAGCAGTTATACGGAGAACACTGAAGCTTTCTTT
CASSYTENTEAFF
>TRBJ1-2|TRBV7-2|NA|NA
TGTGCCAGCAGCTTAGGGGTGGCGGCGGTGTACACCTTC
CASSLGVAAVYTF
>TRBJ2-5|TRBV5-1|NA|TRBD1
TGCGCCAGCAGCTTGGGTTCACAGGGGGAGAGCCAGTACTTC
CASSLGSQGESQYF
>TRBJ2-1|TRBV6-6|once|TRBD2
TGTGCCAGCAGTAATAAAGCGGGGGCGTCGGATGAGCAGTTCTTC
CASSNKAGASDEQFF
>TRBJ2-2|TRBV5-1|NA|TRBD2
TGCGCCAGCAGCTCGGGACTAGCCAACACCGGGGAGCTGTTTTTT
CASSSGLANTGELFF
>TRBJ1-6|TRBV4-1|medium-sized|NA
TGCGCCAGCAGCCCCTGGCGGGAACCGAATTCACCCCTCCACTTT
CASSPWREPNSPLHF
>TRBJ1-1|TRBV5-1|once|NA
TGCGCCACCCGAAGGGCGGAAAACACTGAAGCTTTCTTT
CATRRAENTEAFF
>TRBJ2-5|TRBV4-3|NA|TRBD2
TGCGCCAGCAGCCAAGGGCTAGCGGGGCCCGAGGGGACCCAGTACTTC
CASSQGLAGPEGTQYF
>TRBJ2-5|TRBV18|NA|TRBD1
TGTGCCAGCTCACGGACAGGGGGCGAACAAGAGACCCAGTACTTC
CASSRTGGEQETQYF
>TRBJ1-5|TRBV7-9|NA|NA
TGTGCCAGCAGCCCCGATAGCAATCAGCCCCAGCATTTT
CASSPDSNQPQHF
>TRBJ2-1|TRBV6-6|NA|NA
TGTGCCAGCAGTTCCCGAGGCGATGAGCAGTTCTTC
CASSSRGDEQFF
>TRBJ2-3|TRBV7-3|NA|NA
TGTGCCAGCAGCTTAGGGGGCTTGAGCACAGATACGCAGTATTTT
CASSLGGLSTDTQYF
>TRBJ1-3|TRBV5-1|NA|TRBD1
TGCGCCAGCAGCGAAGGGACAGCTGGAAACACCATATATTTT
CASSEGTAGNTIYF
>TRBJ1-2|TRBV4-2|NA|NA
TGTGCCAGCAGCCAAGATCGGGGGGGGAAGGGGGGCTACACCTTC
CASSQDRGGKGGYTF
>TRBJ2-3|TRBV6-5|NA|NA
TGTGCCAGCAGTTACTCTTGGCCTAGCACAGATACGCAGTATTTT
CASSYSWPSTDTQYF
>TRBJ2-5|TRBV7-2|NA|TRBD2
TGTGCCAGCAGCGCCGGACTAGCGAGGTGGGAGACCCAGTACTTC
CASSAGLARWETQYF
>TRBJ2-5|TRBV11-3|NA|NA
TGTGCCAGCAGCTTAGAGTCTGGGGTTGGTGGGGAGACCCAGTACTTC
CASSLESGVGGETQYF
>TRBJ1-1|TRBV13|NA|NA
TGTGCCAGCCCCCCCAGAGTGAGGCAGGGTGATCACCACTCGAAGGCTTTCTTT
CASPPRVRQGDHHSKAFF
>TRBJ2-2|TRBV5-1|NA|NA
TGCGCCAGCAGCTTGAGGGGCGGCGGGGAGCTGTTTTTT
CASSLRGGGELFF
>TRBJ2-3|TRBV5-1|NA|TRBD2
TGCGCCAGCAGCGCGGTTTTAGCGGGGCGCGCGGATACGCAGTATTTT
CASSAVLAGRADTQYF
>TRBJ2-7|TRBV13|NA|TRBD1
TGTGCCAGCAGCAAACTTAGGACAGGCACCTACGAGCAGTACTTC
CASSKLRTGTYEQYF
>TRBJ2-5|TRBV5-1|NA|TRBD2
TGCGCCAGCAGCTTGGGAGCGGGGGGCTTAGAGACCCAGTACTTC
CASSLGAGGLETQYF
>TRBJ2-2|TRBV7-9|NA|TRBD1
TGTGCCAGCAGCCGAGCGACAGGGGCCGGCACCGGGGAGCTGTTTTTT
CASSRATGAGTGELFF